A selection of T cell receptor beta chains follows, all from one sample in a study of T cell responses to AZD1222 COVID-19 vaccine. Sequenced by immunoSEQ multiplex PCR; TCRdb stores in-frame clones only, minus some. The sample consists of tens of thousands of clones, 65% to 90% of them appearing once. The material was peripheral blood, obtained on day 0 of AZD1222 vaccination. These receptor sequences come from an adult in good health. Both conserved end residues are trimmed from each CDR3. Clone size is not always given. Where it is, it says once, few, many or a class for expanded clones.

V	J	size	CDR3
TRBV6-5	TRBJ2-7	NA	ASRIAAAYEQY
TRBV5-1	TRBJ2-2	NA	ASSPSGRLNTGELF
TRBV5-1	TRBJ2-1	NA	ASSLRTSGNEQF
TRBV6-5	TRBJ2-1	NA	ASERTGPHNEQF
TRBV30	TRBJ2-6	NA	AWSVMDRSSRGSGANVLT
TRBV7-2	TRBJ2-1	NA	ASTQGTSGIDEQF
TRBV30	TRBJ2-7	NA	AWSLGGSSYEQY
TRBV5-1	TRBJ2-5	NA	ASSLVVATGETQY
TRBV27	TRBJ2-7	NA	ASSSTASYEQY
TRBV6-6	TRBJ1-6	NA	ASSYRDRDSPLH
TRBV2	TRBJ1-1	NA	ASSEAGTGNTEAF
TRBV5-1	TRBJ2-3	NA	ASSPDSPSTDTQY
TRBV18	TRBJ1-2	once	ASSPRQGEKGYT
TRBV2	TRBJ2-1	NA	ASSAESGHNEQF